This entry features one T cell receptor beta chain sequence. The antigen is unknown. Trimming took off 4 bases at V and 0 bases at J, with 11 bases between the two ends. This CDR3 spans 14 amino acids. Germline CDR1 reads SQVTM; CDR2 reads ANQGSEA. Unique molecular identifiers were present in the TCR beta cDNA libraries. There were 1 to 10 million T cells, and 450,000 to 550,000 cDNA molecules came from them. TCRdb used MiXCR to reprocess the PCR reads, holding one entry per CDR3 protein. Counted here are some 890,000 distinct CDR3 sequences, under 70% occurring once; the ten biggest clones make up approximately 4.5%. This sample is drawn from a study of post-analysis software for immune sequencing data. Study in general: Patients with relapsing-remitting, secondary progressive and progressive-relapsing multiple sclerosis courses were all represented. General observations from the study: F measure clustering grouped samples strongly by preparation batch. A significant reduction in normalized Chao1 diversity was observed in multiple sclerosis patients versus controls. There were five or six TRBV segments more frequent in patients than controls, and TRBV5-6, TRBV5-1 and TRBV20-1 were among them.

The sample comprised blood. The sequence was collected from a girl between 10 and 17 years old with multiple sclerosis. V gene TRBV29-1 combines with J gene TRBJ2-3, with D perhaps TRBD1 (6 bases). CDR3 in amino acids: CSVGRTESTDTQYF. CDR3 DNA sequence: TGCAGCGTTGGTCGGACAGAGAGCACAGATACGCAGTATTTT.